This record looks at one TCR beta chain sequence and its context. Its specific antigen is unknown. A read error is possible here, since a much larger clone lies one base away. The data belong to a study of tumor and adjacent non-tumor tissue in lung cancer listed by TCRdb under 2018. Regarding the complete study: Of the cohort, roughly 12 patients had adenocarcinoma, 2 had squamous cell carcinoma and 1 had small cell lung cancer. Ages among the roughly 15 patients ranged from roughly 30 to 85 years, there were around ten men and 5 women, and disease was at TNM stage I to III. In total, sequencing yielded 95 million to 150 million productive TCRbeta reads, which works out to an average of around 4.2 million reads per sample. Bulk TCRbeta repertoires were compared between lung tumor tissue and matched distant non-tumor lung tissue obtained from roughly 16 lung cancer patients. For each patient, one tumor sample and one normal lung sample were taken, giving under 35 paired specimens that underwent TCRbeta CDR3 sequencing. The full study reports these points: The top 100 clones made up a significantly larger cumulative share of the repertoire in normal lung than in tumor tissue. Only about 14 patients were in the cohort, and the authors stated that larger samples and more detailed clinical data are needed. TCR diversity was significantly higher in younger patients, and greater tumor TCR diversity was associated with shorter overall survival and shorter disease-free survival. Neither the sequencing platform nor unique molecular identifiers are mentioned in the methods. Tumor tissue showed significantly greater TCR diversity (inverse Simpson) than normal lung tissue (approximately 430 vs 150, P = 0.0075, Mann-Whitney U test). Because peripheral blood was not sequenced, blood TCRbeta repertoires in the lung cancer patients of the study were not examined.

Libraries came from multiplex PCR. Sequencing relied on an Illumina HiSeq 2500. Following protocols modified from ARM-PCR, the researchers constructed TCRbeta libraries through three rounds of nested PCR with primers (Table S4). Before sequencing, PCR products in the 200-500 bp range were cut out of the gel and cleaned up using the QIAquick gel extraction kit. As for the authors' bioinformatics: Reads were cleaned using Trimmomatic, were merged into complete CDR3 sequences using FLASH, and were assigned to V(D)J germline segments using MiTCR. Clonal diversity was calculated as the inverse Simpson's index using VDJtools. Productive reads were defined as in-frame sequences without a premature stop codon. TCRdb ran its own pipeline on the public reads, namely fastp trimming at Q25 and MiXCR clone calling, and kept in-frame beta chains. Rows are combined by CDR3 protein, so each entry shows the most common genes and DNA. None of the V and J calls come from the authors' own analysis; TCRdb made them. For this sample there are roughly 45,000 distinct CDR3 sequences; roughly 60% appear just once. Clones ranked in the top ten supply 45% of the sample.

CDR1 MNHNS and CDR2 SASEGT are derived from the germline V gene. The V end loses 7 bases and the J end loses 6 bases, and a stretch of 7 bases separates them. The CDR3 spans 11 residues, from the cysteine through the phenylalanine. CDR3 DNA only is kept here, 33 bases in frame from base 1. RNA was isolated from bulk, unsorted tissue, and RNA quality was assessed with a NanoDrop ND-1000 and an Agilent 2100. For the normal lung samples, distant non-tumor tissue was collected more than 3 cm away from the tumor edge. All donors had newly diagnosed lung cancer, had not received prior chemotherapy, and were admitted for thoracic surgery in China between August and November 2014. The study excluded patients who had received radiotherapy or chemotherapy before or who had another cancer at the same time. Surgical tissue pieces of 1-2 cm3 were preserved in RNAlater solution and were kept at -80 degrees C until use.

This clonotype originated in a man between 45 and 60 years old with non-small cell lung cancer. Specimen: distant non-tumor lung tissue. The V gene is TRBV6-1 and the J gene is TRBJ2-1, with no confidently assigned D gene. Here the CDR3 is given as CASNGRNEQFF. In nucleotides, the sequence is TGTGCCAGCAATGGGCGCAATGAGCAGTTCTTC.